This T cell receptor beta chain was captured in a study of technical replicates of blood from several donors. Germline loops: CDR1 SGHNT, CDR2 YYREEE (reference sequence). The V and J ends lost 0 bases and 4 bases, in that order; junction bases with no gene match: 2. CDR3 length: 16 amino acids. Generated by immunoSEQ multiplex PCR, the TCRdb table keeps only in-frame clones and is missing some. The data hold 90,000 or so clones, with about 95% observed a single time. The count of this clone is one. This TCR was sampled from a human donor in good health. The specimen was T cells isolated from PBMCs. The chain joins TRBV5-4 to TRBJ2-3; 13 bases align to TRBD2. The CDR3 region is CASSLGTSGRPDTQYF. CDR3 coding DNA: TGTGCCAGCAGCTTGGGGACTAGCGGGAGACCAGATACGCAGTATTTT.